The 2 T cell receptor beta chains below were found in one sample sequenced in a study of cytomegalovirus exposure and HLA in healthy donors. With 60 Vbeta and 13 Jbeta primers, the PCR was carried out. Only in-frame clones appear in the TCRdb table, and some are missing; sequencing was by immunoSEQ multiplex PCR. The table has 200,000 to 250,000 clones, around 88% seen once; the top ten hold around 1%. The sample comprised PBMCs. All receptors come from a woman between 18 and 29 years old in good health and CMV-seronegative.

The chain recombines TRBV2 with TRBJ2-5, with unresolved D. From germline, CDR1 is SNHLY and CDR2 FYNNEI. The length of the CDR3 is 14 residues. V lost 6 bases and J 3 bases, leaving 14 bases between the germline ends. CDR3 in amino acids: CASSLTLSKETQYF. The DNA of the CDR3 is TGTGCCAGCAGCTTGACACTTAGTAAAGAGACCCAGTACTTC.

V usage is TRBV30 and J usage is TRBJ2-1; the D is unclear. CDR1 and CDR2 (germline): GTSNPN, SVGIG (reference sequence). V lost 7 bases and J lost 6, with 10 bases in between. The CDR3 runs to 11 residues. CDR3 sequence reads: CAYSGGNEQFF. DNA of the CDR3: TGTGCCTACTCTGGCGGCAATGAGCAGTTCTTC.